This T cell receptor beta chain was sequenced during a study of blood T cell repertoires in COVID-19. As for the study in general: Spain, Italy and the United States supplied samples that represented acute and convalescent COVID-19.

Germline loops: CDR1 SNHLY, CDR2 FYNNEI. CDR3 length equals 14 residues. After removal of 6 bases from V and 3 bases from J, the junction contained 1 base not matched to a gene. In the authors' methods: Scientists estimated how many nucleated cells there were by amplifying reference gene primers. Using immunoSEQ multiplex PCR, the repertoire was profiled, and TCRdb retains in-frame clones only, with some absent. That table furnishes V, J and clone size, whereas the DNA furnished D and trimming. The repertoire includes just over 250,000 clones, approximately 88% of them detected once, and around 9.6% sits in the top ten.

The sample taken for sequencing was peripheral blood. The TCR originated in a woman in her 70s with COVID-19, enrolled during active disease. This sequence joins TRBV2 and TRBJ2-2; 10 nucleotides agree with TRBD1. In DNA form, the CDR3 reads TGTGCCAGCAGGACAGGGGGCGACACCGGGGAGCTGTTTTTT. Its translation is CASRTGGDTGELFF. The full variable domain, in which reference TRBV2 and TRBJ2-2 provide the parts outside the CDR3, is EPEVTQTPSHQVTQMGQEVILRCVPISNHLYFYWYRQILGQKVEFLVSFYNNEISEKSEIFDDQFSVERPDGSNFTLKIRSTKLEDSAMYFCASRTGGDTGELFFGEGSRLTVL.